The 20 T cell receptor beta chains below were found in one sample sequenced in a study of tumor and adjacent non-tumor tissue in lung cancer. TCRbeta libraries were built with three rounds of nested PCR, modified from ARM-PCR. Via MiXCR, TCRdb re-called the multiplex PCR reads, giving one row per CDR3 protein. The table lists roughly 140,000 distinct CDR3 sequences, around 61% of them singletons. RNA was extracted from bulk tissue without any cell sorting. Sequenced material: lung tumor tissue. Receptors were obtained from a man aged 60 to 69 with small cell lung cancer.

Notes on this clonotype: The junction departs from the called germline gene at one end, perhaps through a read error. This chain uses TRBV11-3 with TRBJ2-1; TRBD1 is a possible D gene (6 bases). Germline values: CDR1 SGHNT, CDR2 YENEEA. The CDR3 runs 15 residues. CDR3 region: CASSIVAGAYNEQFF. The CDR3 DNA is TGTGCCAGCAGCATAGTGGCAGGGGCCTACAACGAGCAGTTCTTC. The variable domain in full, completed from reference TRBV11-3 and TRBJ2-1, reads EAGVVQSPRYKIIEKKQPVAFWCNPISGHNTLYWYLQNLGQGPELLIRYENEEAVDDSQLPKDRFSAERLKGVDSTLKIQPAELGDSAVYLCASSIVAGAYNEQFFGPGTRLTVL.

As regards this clonotype: Germline is not matched at one junction end, which may reflect a read error. The V and J genes are TRBV20-1 and TRBJ2-3, with D perhaps TRBD2 (6 bases). Germline V gene lookup returns CDR1 DFQATT and CDR2 SNEGSKA (reference sequence). The CDR3 loop spans 14 amino acids. CDR3 sequence reads: CGARRGGKTDTQYF. CDR3 coding DNA: TGCGGTGCTAGGAGGGGCGGGAAGACAGATACGCAGTATTTT.

This clonotype appeared a few times. This chain's CDR3 is CASSPRGQGKSGANVLTF. CDR3 nucleotides: TGTGCCAGTAGCCCCAGGGGACAGGGTAAATCTGGGGCCAACGTCCTGACTTTC. V gene TRBV19 combines with J gene TRBJ2-6; TRBD1 matches 9 bases. Trimming removed 6 bases from V and 1 base from J; junction bases left unmatched: 10. Germline V gene sequence: CDR1 LNHDA, CDR2 SQIVND (reference sequence). This CDR3 has 18 amino acids.

About this clonotype itself: The junction differs from germline at one of its ends, possibly a read error. This chain joins TRBV28 and TRBJ2-7, with a possible D match to TRBD1 (6 bases). There are 13 residues in the CDR3. Germline V gene data show CDR1 as MDHEN and CDR2 as SYDVKM. CDR3 DNA: TGTGCCTGCAGTGGTGGACAGTCCTACGAGCAGTACTTC. Its translation: CACSGGQSYEQYF.

This clonotype was counted only a few times. This rearrangement joins TRBV19 to TRBJ2-7; 10 bases fit TRBD1. Per germline, CDR1 LNHDA and CDR2 SQIVND (reference sequence). The CDR3 sequence is 13 residues long. Germline trimming cut 5 bases from V and 4 bases from J; bases unmatched to any gene: 2. DNA of the CDR3: TGTGCCAGTAGTCGGGACAGGGGATACGAGCAGTACTTC. The encoded protein is CASSRDRGYEQYF.

A remark on this clonotype: The junction differs from germline at one of its ends, possibly a read error. V usage is TRBV29-1 and J usage is TRBJ2-5; D may match TRBD1 or TRBD2 (6 bases each). The CDR3 has 14 amino acids. CDR1 is SQVTM, CDR2 ANQGSEA, per germline. CDR3 sequence: CSVEKGGLQETKYF. DNA for the CDR3: TGCAGCGTTGAGAAGGGGGGTCTTCAGGAGACCAAGTACTTC.

For this clonotype: This may be a read error, as it is one base from a much larger clone. This rearrangement joins TRBV20-1 to TRBJ2-7, with 7 bases matching TRBD2. This CDR3 comprises 14 residues. Germline-derived CDR1 and CDR2 are DFQATT and SNEGSKA (reference sequence). As DNA, the CDR3 is TGCAGTTCTAGAGATACCGGGAGGCCCTACGAGCAGTACTTC. Translating gives CSSRDTGRPYEQYF.

Regarding this clonotype: A much larger clone is a single base away; this may be a read error. The chain joins TRBV5-6 to TRBJ1-1, with D perhaps TRBD1 (5 bases). CDR3 length: 16 amino acids. Germline V lookup: CDR1 SGHDT, CDR2 YYEEEE. CDR3: CASSLGFGAGNIEAFF. CDR3 bases: TGTGCCAGCAGCTTGGGATTTGGGGCGGGGAACATTGAAGCTTTCTTT.

This clonotype occurred many times. The CDR3 nucleotides read TGTGCCAGCAGTGGCAGGGTGAGGGAGACCCAGTACTTC. It specifies CASSGRVRETQYF. This sequence joins TRBV6-1 and TRBJ2-5, with D possibly matching TRBD1 (5 bases). The germline V and J ends were trimmed by 4 bases and 5 bases, with 11 bases remaining between them. The CDR3 covers 13 residues. Germline CDR1 is MNHNS and CDR2 is SASEGT.

The chain joins TRBV20-1 to TRBJ2-3, with D uncertain. V was trimmed by 8 bases and J by 6 bases, leaving 18 bases between them. The CDR3 runs to 13 residues. Germline V CDR1 and CDR2: DFQATT, SNEGSKA (reference sequence). The CDR3 DNA is TGCAGTACTATGAACCACTATGGGGATACGCAGTATTTT. It is translated as CSTMNHYGDTQYF.

The genes are TRBV7-8 and TRBJ2-2; D not resolved. Deletions cut 5 bases from V and 1 base from J, with 14 bases between. Germline V CDR1 and CDR2: SGHVS, FQNEAQ. The CDR3 is 16 amino acids. The DNA of the CDR3 is TGTGCCAGCAGCCGGGCCTGGCGGAAGAACACCGGGGAGCTGTTTTTT. Translating gives CASSRAWRKNTGELFF.

There are a few counts of this clonotype. The gene calls are TRBV7-9 and TRBJ2-7; D possibly corresponds to TRBD2 (6 bases). The CDR3 consists of 12 residues. From germline, CDR1 is SEHNR and CDR2 FQNEAQ (reference sequence). Between the trimmed V and J ends, which lost 7 bases and 3 bases, there was a span of 10 bases. CDR3 bases: TGTGCCAGCACCGGGAGAAACTACGAGCAGTACTTC. This sequence encodes CASTGRNYEQYF. Complete variable domain (other parts from reference TRBV7-9 and TRBJ2-7): DTGVSQNPRHKITKRGQNVTFRCDPISEHNRLYWYRQTLGQGPEFLTYFQNEAQLEKSRLLSDRFSAERPKGSFSTLEIQRTEQGDSAMYLCASTGRNYEQYFGPGTRLTVT.

A word on this clonotype: Compared with germline, one end of the junction differs, possibly owing to a read error. The CDR3 loop reads CSDRGRRWDTVDTEAFF. CDR3 in DNA: TGCAGTGATAGAGGACGACGGTGGGACACGGTGGACACTGAAGCTTTCTTT. This sequence joins TRBV20-1 and TRBJ1-1, with D possibly TRBD1 on 6 matching bases. CDR1 is DFQATT and CDR2 is SNEGSKA in the germline V gene (reference sequence). This CDR3 region has 17 residues.

About this clonotype itself: A much larger clone sits a single nucleotide away, making a read error possible. The chain has TRBV5-4 and TRBJ2-5; D gene ambiguous. Germline V gene data show CDR1 as SGHNT and CDR2 as YYREEE (reference sequence). Trimming took 4 bases from V and 2 from J, leaving 18 bases between them. There are 16 residues in the CDR3. CDR3 loop: CASSLGLSPGQETQYF. The CDR3 DNA sequence: TGTGCCAGCAGCCTAGGTTTAAGTCCAGGTCAAGAGACCCAGTACTTC.

On this clonotype itself: At one boundary the junction diverges from the germline segment, which might be a read error. This sequence joins TRBV11-2 and TRBJ2-1; a possible D gene is TRBD1 (5 bases). This CDR3 region has 14 residues. CDR1 is SGHAT, CDR2 FQNNGV, per germline. The CDR3 reads CASQKQQGDNGQFF. In DNA, the CDR3 is TGCGCCAGCCAGAAGCAGCAGGGCGACAATGGGCAGTTCTTC.

Details on this clonotype: One base away lies a much larger clone, so this may be a sequencing read error. The chain employs TRBV29-1 and TRBJ2-3; D gene uncertain. In germline, CDR1 is SQVTM, CDR2 ANQGSEA. Trimming took 4 bases from V and 4 from J, leaving 15 bases between them. The CDR3 is 14 amino acids. This CDR3 reads CSVVKQIGADTQYF. The CDR3 bases are TGCAGCGTTGTTAAGCAGATAGGAGCAGATACGCAGTATTTT.

To note about this clonotype: Germline is not matched at one junction end, which may reflect a read error. CDR3 loop: CASSQDGASGKDMQYF. In DNA form, the CDR3 reads TGTGCCAGCAGCCAAGATGGGGCTAGTGGGAAGGATATGCAGTATTTT. The J gene is TRBJ2-3, the V gene TRBV4-2; TRBD1 might be the D (5 bases). The CDR3 totals 16 residues. Germline CDR1 and CDR2: LGHNA and YNFKEQ.

As for this clonotype: A read error may account for a junction end that differs from germline. This sequence joins TRBV20-1 and TRBJ2-1; TRBD1 might be the D (5 bases). Germline CDR1 and CDR2: DFQATT and SNEGSKA (reference sequence). This CDR3 comprises 11 residues. The CDR3 spells CSARDRVARSF. As DNA, the CDR3 is TGCAGTGCTAGAGACAGGGTTGCGCGGTCCTTC.

This clonotype was detected ten times or more. This chain links TRBV12-3 or TRBV12-4 with TRBJ1-5; the D is unclear. The CDR3 runs to 15 residues. Trimming took off 3 bases at V and 9 bases at J, with 18 bases between the two ends. The CDR3 region has the DNA TGTGCCAGCAGTTTTGGCGGCCGAAGGGAGGTGCCCCAGCATTTT. Its translation is CASSFGGRREVPQHF.

In the case of this clonotype: The germline gene is not matched at one end of the junction; a read error may be the cause. This sequence joins TRBV4-1 and TRBJ2-1, with D tentatively TRBD1 (6 bases). There are 18 residues in the CDR3. Per germline, CDR1 MGHRA and CDR2 YSYEKL. The CDR3 sequence is CVSGQDLLPGADYNEQFF. For the CDR3, the DNA is TGCGTCAGCGGCCAGGATCTCCTGCCAGGGGCGGATTACAATGAGCAGTTCTTC.